The following is a TCR beta chain sequence with its context. Antigen unknown. The sample, approximately 11 milliliters of peripheral blood, was drawn from each donor. The sample belongs to a study of blood T cells in healthy people across ages. General study findings and limits: Strong correlation was found linking TCR beta diversity to naive T cell percentage.

The second PCR ran about 6 to 11 cycles with a sample-barcoded 5' primer and J-beta primers. Each cDNA molecule received a tag from a template-switch adaptor that had 12 random nucleotides. There were at least 2.5 million CDR3-containing paired-end reads obtained from each sample. TCRdb reanalysed the 5' RACE reads using MiXCR and keeps one entry per CDR3 protein. This sample has hundreds of thousands of distinct CDR3 sequences, with around 32% found just once. Germline V lookup: CDR1 DFQATT, CDR2 SNEGSKA (reference sequence). Trimming removed 3 bases at V and 3 bases at J, with 12 bases between. CDR3 size: 14 residues.

J is TRBJ2-1 and V is TRBV20-1, with a possible D match to TRBD1 (5 bases). This clonotype was obtained from a woman of 80 years or more in good health. Sequencing was carried out using blood. Here the CDR3 reads CSASDSSLYNEQFF. The CDR3 nucleotides are TGCAGTGCTAGCGACAGCTCCCTCTACAATGAGCAGTTCTTC.